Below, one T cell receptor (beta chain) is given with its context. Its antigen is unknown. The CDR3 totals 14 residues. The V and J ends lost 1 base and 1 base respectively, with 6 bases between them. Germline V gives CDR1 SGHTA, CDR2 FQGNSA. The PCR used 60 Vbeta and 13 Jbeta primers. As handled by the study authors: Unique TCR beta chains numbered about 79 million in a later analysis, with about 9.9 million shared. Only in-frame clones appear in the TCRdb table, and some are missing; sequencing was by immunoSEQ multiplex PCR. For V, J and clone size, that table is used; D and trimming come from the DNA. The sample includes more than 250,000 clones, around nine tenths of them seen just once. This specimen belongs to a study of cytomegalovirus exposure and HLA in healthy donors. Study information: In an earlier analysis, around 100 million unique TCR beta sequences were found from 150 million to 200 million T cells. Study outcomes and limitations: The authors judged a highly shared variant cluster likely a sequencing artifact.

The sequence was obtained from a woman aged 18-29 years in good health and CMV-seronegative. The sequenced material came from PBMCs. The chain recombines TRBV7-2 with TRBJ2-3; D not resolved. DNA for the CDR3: TGTGCCAGCAGCTTAGTACACCGCACAGATACGCAGTATTTT. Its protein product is CASSLVHRTDTQYF. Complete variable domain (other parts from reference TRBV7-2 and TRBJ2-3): GAGVSQSPSNKVTEKGKDVELRCDPISGHTALYWYRQSLGQGLEFLIYFQGNSAPDKSGLPSDRFSAERTGGSVSTLTIQRTQQEDSAVYLCASSLVHRTDTQYFGPGTRLTVL.